This entry features one T cell receptor (beta chain) sequence. A sample-barcoded 5' primer and a J-beta primer mix were used in a second PCR of roughly 7 to 11 cycles. TCRdb ran MiXCR on the 5' RACE reads and lists one entry per CDR3 protein. This repertoire shows 660,000 or so distinct CDR3 sequences, under 70% found once; its top ten account for roughly 34%. This sample stems from a study of blood T cells in healthy people across ages. The sequenced sample was blood. This TCR was recovered from a man aged 55 to 70 in good health.

DNA for the CDR3: TGCGCCAGCAGCCGGACAGGGGAGCGCACCGGGGAGCTGTTTTTT. It is translated as CASSRTGERTGELFF. The rearrangement uses TRBV5-1 and TRBJ2-2, with 9 bases lining up with TRBD1. The CDR3 runs to 15 residues. The germline V gene has CDR1 SGHRS and CDR2 YFSETQ. V lost 4 bases to trimming and J lost 4 bases; unmatched junction nucleotides: 5.